These 23 T cell receptor beta chains originate from one sample sequenced in a study of T cells in Graves' hyperthyroidism and ophthalmopathy. The source material, RNA transcripts, was used to amplify TCR beta CDR3 regions. Initially, a first-round RT-PCR of the TCR CDR3 employed the HTBI primer set. Each CDR3 protein is one row after TCRdb ran MiXCR on the multiplex PCR reads. The table has about 700,000 distinct CDR3 sequences, 14% seen once. The sample comprised blood. The receptors were gathered from a woman aged 18-29 years with Graves' hyperthyroidism.

The chain joins TRBV25-1 to TRBJ1-1; TRBD1 might be the D (5 bases). This CDR3 spans 15 amino acids. Trimming removed 1 base from V and 3 bases from J, with 12 bases in between. Germline V gene lookup returns CDR1 MGHDK and CDR2 SYGVNS. CDR3 nucleotides: TGTGCCAGCAGTGAATTAGCTGGGGCCGACACTGAAGCTTTCTTT. Protein sequence: CASSELAGADTEAFF.

This clonotype was counted ten times or more. The V and J genes are TRBV3-1 and TRBJ2-7; no firm D call. The CDR3 is 16 residues long. Germline lookup yields CDR1 LGHDT and CDR2 YNNKEL (reference sequence). V lost 0 bases to trimming and J lost 1 base, with 13 bases between them. CDR3 loop: CASSQDKGSPSYEQYF. In DNA form, the CDR3 reads TGTGCCAGCAGCCAAGATAAGGGCAGTCCTTCCTACGAGCAGTACTTC.

At least ten counts were recorded for this clonotype. This chain uses TRBV6-1 with TRBJ2-7; 10 bases map to TRBD1. Germline CDR1 MNHNS, CDR2 SASEGT. The CDR3 covers 15 residues. J gave up 5 bases and V 5 bases, and 9 bases lay outside the gene matches. The CDR3 bases are TGTGCCAGCAGTTTCAAACGGACAGGGGGGCACGAGCAGTACTTC. Protein sequence: CASSFKRTGGHEQYF.

This clonotype was recorded only once. The V and J genes are TRBV7-9 and TRBJ2-1, with TRBD2 identical over 7 bases. V was pared by 1 base and J by 15 bases, with 6 bases of the junction left unmatched. This CDR3 has 12 amino acids. In germline, CDR1 is SEHNR, CDR2 FQNEAQ (reference sequence). The CDR3 spells CASSLGGGSLFF. In DNA form, the CDR3 reads TGTGCCAGCAGCTTAGGGGGCGGGAGCCTGTTCTTC.

This clonotype has at least ten counts. The V call is TRBV30, the J call TRBJ1-3; D gene uncertain. CDR1 is GTSNPN, CDR2 SVGIG, per germline (reference sequence). V lost 0 bases to trimming and J lost 4 bases, with 10 bases between them. The CDR3 is made up of 14 amino acids. CDR3 in DNA: TGTGCCTGGAGTGTACTCGGAACAGGAAACACCATATATTTT. Translated, it gives CAWSVLGTGNTIYF.

This clonotype was detected only a few times. The CDR3 coding sequence is TGTGCCAGCAGCCGACCGCCGGGAACGCAGTATTTT. It translates to CASSRPPGTQYF. The chain links TRBV28 to TRBJ2-3; possible D gene TRBD2, 5 bases. CDR3 length: 12 amino acids. V shed 6 bases and J shed 9 bases, with 13 bases lying between them. Germline V gene lookup returns CDR1 MDHEN and CDR2 SYDVKM.

This clonotype was counted ten times or more. This chain uses TRBV6-1 with TRBJ2-7; 14 bases fit TRBD2. V lost 6 bases, J lost 3 bases, and 10 bases stayed unmatched. The germline gives CDR1 MNHNS, CDR2 SASEGT. The CDR3 length is 17 residues. The CDR3 region is CASRKGLAGVGIYEQYF. CDR3 coding DNA: TGTGCCAGCAGAAAGGGACTAGCGGGAGTGGGGATCTACGAGCAGTACTTC.

V and J are TRBV19 and TRBJ2-7; D is unclear. Trimming pared 1 base from V and 1 base from J, leaving 14 bases between. There are 16 residues in the CDR3. CDR1 is LNHDA, CDR2 SQIVND, per germline (reference sequence). The DNA for the CDR3 is TGTGCCAGTAGTATAGCCTCTCGCGGAGCGTCCTACGAGCAGTACTTC. It specifies CASSIASRGASYEQYF.

This clonotype was counted at least ten times. The rearrangement uses TRBV27 and TRBJ2-4; 7 bases map to TRBD2. Germline V gives CDR1 MNHEY, CDR2 SMNVEV (reference sequence). CDR3 length: 17 amino acids. Unmatched junction bases numbered 10, after V lost 2 bases and J lost 3 bases. The CDR3 spells CASSLGGVQVGKNIQYF. DNA of the CDR3: TGTGCCAGCAGTTTAGGGGGGGTCCAAGTCGGCAAAAACATTCAGTACTTC.

V gene TRBV5-1 combines with J gene TRBJ2-1; TRBD1 agrees at 9 bases. CDR1 and CDR2 (germline): SGHRS, YFSETQ. CDR3 length: 15 amino acids. Trimming cost V 4 bases and J 6 bases; bases outside gene matches: 8. The CDR3 loop reads CASSNRDRVANEQFF. CDR3 bases: TGCGCCAGCAGCAACCGGGACAGGGTGGCCAATGAGCAGTTCTTC.

This clonotype was observed a handful of times. The CDR3 sequence is CASSRVDRGPGNTEAFF. For the CDR3, the DNA is TGTGCCAGCAGCCGGGTTGACCGGGGACCGGGGAACACTGAAGCTTTCTTT. This chain connects TRBV7-2 to TRBJ1-1; D may be TRBD1 (5 bases). Germline V gene sequence: CDR1 SGHTA, CDR2 FQGNSA. The V gene lost 5 bases and the J gene lost 1 base, with 20 bases spanning the gap. The CDR3 is 17 residues long.

The chain combines TRBV2 with TRBJ1-5, with D tentatively TRBD1 (5 bases). Germline V CDR1 and CDR2: SNHLY, FYNNEI. The CDR3 runs to 13 residues. V lost 4 bases, J lost 9 bases, and 13 bases lay in between. Written as DNA, the CDR3 is TGTGCCAGCAGTGGCAGGGTGGGGAGGCCCCAGCATTTT. Translating it yields CASSGRVGRPQHF.

In its sample, this clonotype was seen a few times. V and J are TRBV12-3 or TRBV12-4 and TRBJ2-1; TRBD1 matches 7 bases. The CDR3 is made up of 12 amino acids. J lost 15 bases, V lost 5 bases, and 10 bases had no gene match. CDR3 amino acids: CASSPGTVWRFF. CDR3 DNA sequence: TGTGCCAGCAGTCCCGGGACAGTCTGGAGGTTCTTC.

DNA for the CDR3: TGCGCCAGCAGCCCAGGCACAGGCCCTAACTACGAGCAGTTCTTC. Protein sequence: CASSPGTGPNYEQFF. This chain links TRBV4-3 with TRBJ2-1; D possibly corresponds to TRBD1 (5 bases). The V and J ends lost 4 bases and 10 bases respectively, with 20 bases between them. The germline gives CDR1 LGHNA, CDR2 YSLEER. The CDR3 runs 15 residues.

The chain combines TRBV2 with TRBJ2-7, with TRBD2 identical over 7 bases. V was clipped by 5 bases and J by 1 base; unmatched bases: 8. CDR1 and CDR2 from the germline V gene are SNHLY and FYNNEI. This CDR3 region has 15 residues. The CDR3 is CASSTGNGGSYEQYF. In DNA, the CDR3 is TGTGCCAGCAGTACGGGGAACGGGGGGTCCTACGAGCAGTACTTC.

This clonotype was seen many times. The chain combines TRBV7-9 with TRBJ2-5, with D unresolved. The germline CDR1 and CDR2 sequences are SEHNR and FQNEAQ (reference sequence). V shed 3 bases and J shed 5 bases, with 7 bases lying between them. The CDR3 runs to 12 residues. The CDR3 region is CASSLLRETQYF. CDR3 nucleotide sequence: TGTGCCAGCAGCTTGTTAAGGGAGACCCAGTACTTC.

The chain combines TRBV4-1 with TRBJ1-5; the D is unclear. V dropped 0 bases and J dropped 0 bases, with 6 bases sitting between them. The V gene's germline CDR1 is MGHRA and CDR2 YSYEKL. This CDR3 comprises 15 residues. CDR3 residues: CASSQDGISNQPQHF. For the CDR3, the DNA is TGCGCCAGCAGCCAAGATGGCATTAGCAATCAGCCCCAGCATTTT.

This clonotype was seen more than once but under ten times. The chain combines TRBV4-1 with TRBJ2-3, with TRBD2 matching over 9 bases. Germline CDR1 is MGHRA and CDR2 is YSYEKL. V dropped 0 bases and J dropped 5; count of bases not matched to a gene: 9. CDR3 length: 17 residues. In DNA form, the CDR3 reads TGCGCCAGCAGCCAAGATCGGGGCGGGAGGGCCCAAGATACGCAGTATTTT. This encodes CASSQDRGGRAQDTQYF.

This clonotype was counted a few times. The gene calls are TRBV6-1 and TRBJ2-7; 8 bases are shared with TRBD1. This CDR3 region has 14 residues. Germline CDR1 MNHNS, CDR2 SASEGT. Trimming took 6 bases from V and 2 from J; bases not matched to a gene: 6. The CDR3 region has the DNA TGTGCCAGCAGGCCCGGGACAGGAACCTACGAGCAGTACTTC. This sequence encodes CASRPGTGTYEQYF.

V is TRBV29-1 and J is TRBJ1-1; D is unclear. The CDR3 extends over 13 amino acids. The ends were cut back, 4 bases at V and 0 bases at J, with 9 bases in the middle. Germline V gives CDR1 SQVTM, CDR2 ANQGSEA. The CDR3 reads CSVAAAVNTEAFF. CDR3 sequence (DNA): TGCAGCGTTGCCGCGGCTGTGAACACTGAAGCTTTCTTT.

The chain carries TRBV3-1 and TRBJ2-7; no clear D. The CDR3 runs 12 residues. Germline CDR1 reads LGHDT; CDR2 reads YNNKEL (reference sequence). Trimming removed 3 bases from V and 5 bases from J, with 8 bases in between. The CDR3 sequence is CASSQLFDEQYF. DNA of the CDR3: TGTGCCAGCAGCCAGTTGTTCGACGAGCAGTACTTC.

Regarding this clonotype: An end of the junction does not agree with germline; a read error may underlie this. V and J are TRBV11-2 and TRBJ2-7, with a weak D call TRBD2 (7 bases). This CDR3 spans 13 amino acids. Germline CDR1 is SGHAT and CDR2 is FQNNGV. The CDR3 DNA is TGTGCCTGCAGGACAGCGGGATTCTACGAGCAGTACTTC. It translates to CACRTAGFYEQYF.

The rearrangement uses TRBV2 and TRBJ2-3; 8 bases are shared with TRBD2. The V gene's germline CDR1 is SNHLY and CDR2 FYNNEI. The V and J ends lost 2 bases and 1 base, in that order; junction bases with no gene match: 5. The CDR3 totals 16 residues. The CDR3 loop is CASSERAGVGTDTQYF. CDR3 sequence (DNA): TGTGCCAGCAGTGAACGAGCGGGAGTAGGCACAGATACGCAGTATTTT.